The rows below give T cell receptor beta chains drawn from one sample of a study of CD8 T cells in ankylosing spondylitis. TCRdb independently ran MiXCR on the 5' RACE reads; one entry per CDR3 protein. The table lists 150,000 or so distinct CDR3 sequences, about 32% of them singletons. Sequenced material: synovial fluid, either unsorted or a sorted T cell fraction (not recorded which). All receptors derive from a male donor with ankylosing spondylitis. CDR3s include the opening cysteine and the closing phenylalanine or tryptophan. A D gene is named only where the DNA matches it firmly. Rows give clone size only sometimes, using once, few, many, or a class for an expanded clone.

>few|TRBD1|TRBV20-1|TRBJ1-1
CSALIAGGSDTEAFF
TGCAGTGCCCTTATCGCAGGGGGCTCGGACACTGAAGCTTTCTTT
>-|TRBD2|TRBV30|TRBJ2-7
CAWTGTSGRYEQYF
TGTGCCTGGACCGGGACTAGCGGGAGATACGAGCAGTACTTC
>many|TRBD2|TRBV7-2|TRBJ2-3
CASSLGGRGSTDTQYF
TGTGCCAGCAGCTTAGGCGGGCGGGGGAGCACAGATACGCAGTATTTT
>many|TRBD1|TRBV20-1|TRBJ1-1
CSAPKTGVDTEAFF
TGCAGTGCTCCAAAGACAGGGGTGGACACTGAAGCTTTCTTT
>-|-|TRBV11-2|TRBJ1-3
CASSFLRNRNTIYF
TGTGCCAGCAGCTTCCTCAGGAATAGAAACACCATATATTTT
>-|TRBD2|TRBV7-6|TRBJ2-7
CASSLVSASGSHEQYF
TGTGCCAGCAGCTTAGTATCGGCTAGCGGGAGCCACGAGCAGTACTTC
>few|-|TRBV4-2|TRBJ2-7
CASSQDTAEQYF
TGTGCCAGCAGCCAAGACACAGCCGAGCAGTACTTC
>-|-|TRBV12-3/TRBV12-4|TRBJ2-1
CASSLGEEQFF
TGTGCCAGCAGTTTAGGTGAAGAGCAGTTCTTC
>many|TRBD1|TRBV2|TRBJ1-5
CASSGQMSNQPQHF
TGTGCCAGCTCGGGACAGATGAGCAATCAGCCCCAGCATTTT
>few|TRBD1|TRBV20-1|TRBJ1-2
CSARQGQASYGYTF
TGCAGTGCTAGACAGGGACAGGCCAGCTATGGCTACACCTTC
>few|TRBD2|TRBV27|TRBJ2-1
CASRSDPGGYGNEQFF
TGTGCCAGCAGAAGTGACCCCGGGGGGTACGGGAATGAGCAGTTCTTC
>-|TRBD1|TRBV20-1|TRBJ1-5
CSAGQATTGQPQHF
TGCAGTGCCGGACAGGCCACCACCGGTCAGCCCCAGCATTTT
>-|-|TRBV20-1|TRBJ2-2
CSAIKDGGRTGELFF
TGCAGTGCTATTAAGGACGGAGGGAGGACCGGGGAGCTGTTTTTT
>few|-|TRBV6-4|TRBJ2-7
CASSNGCLGRFYEQYF
TGTGCCAGCAGTAATGGGTGTTTGGGACGCTTCTACGAGCAGTACTTC
>-|-|TRBV28|TRBJ1-2
CASTRETGRTYGYTF
TGTGCCAGCACCCGAGAAACGGGACGTACCTATGGCTACACCTTC
>-|-|TRBV25-1|TRBJ1-5
CASQHAGDSNQPQHF
TGTGCCAGCCAGCACGCAGGGGATAGCAATCAGCCCCAGCATTTT
>-|-|TRBV7-2|TRBJ2-1
CASSLGSHTYNEQFF
TGTGCCAGCAGCTTAGGCTCACACACATACAATGAGCAGTTCTTC
>many|-|TRBV24-1|TRBJ2-2
CATRPTPTGELFF
TGTGCCACCAGACCAACCCCCACCGGGGAGCTGTTTTTT
>-|TRBD1|TRBV4-3|TRBJ2-7
CASSQELEDRSGEQYF
TGCGCCAGCAGCCAAGAGTTAGAGGACAGGTCCGGCGAGCAGTACTTC
>-|TRBD1|TRBV28|TRBJ1-5
CASSFGTGNQPQHF
TGTGCCAGCAGTTTTGGGACAGGCAATCAGCCCCAGCATTTT
>-|-|TRBV29-1|TRBJ1-1
CSVDGTPRAEAFF
TGCAGCGTTGATGGGACCCCGAGGGCTGAAGCTTTCTTT
>-|-|TRBV15|TRBJ2-6
CATSRDARLILSGANVLTF
TGTGCCACCAGCAGAGATGCGCGCCTAATTCTCTCTGGGGCCAACGTCCTGACTTTC
>-|-|TRBV3-1|TRBJ1-1
CASSQVRTEAFF
TGTGCCAGCAGCCAAGTTAGAACTGAAGCTTTCTTT
>many|-|TRBV28|TRBJ1-2
CASSLGGAVYGYTF
TGTGCCAGCAGTTTAGGGGGGGCAGTCTATGGCTACACCTTC
>-|-|TRBV12-3/TRBV12-4|TRBJ2-1
CASSPGLLQFF
TGTGCCAGCAGTCCAGGTCTGTTGCAGTTCTTC
>many|-|TRBV24-1|TRBJ2-3
CATSDFAATSTDTQYF
TGTGCCACCAGTGATTTCGCCGCGACTAGCACAGATACGCAGTATTTT
>few|TRBD2|TRBV10-2|TRBJ2-1
CASSGSGGAREQFF
TGCGCCAGCAGTGGTAGCGGGGGGGCTCGTGAGCAGTTCTTC
>-|-|TRBV7-3|TRBJ1-1
CASSLTKQGSTEAFF
TGTGCCAGCAGCTTAACAAAGCAGGGGTCCACTGAAGCTTTCTTT
>-|TRBD2|TRBV29-1|TRBJ2-7
CSVGGGGTYEQYF
TGCAGCGTTGGTGGCGGGGGTACCTACGAGCAGTACTTC
>-|TRBD2|TRBV2|TRBJ2-3
CASSAPAGLAVTDTQYF
TGTGCCAGCAGCGCACCGGCGGGACTAGCGGTCACAGATACGCAGTATTTT
>-|TRBD1|TRBV7-3|TRBJ2-3
CASSGTGGPDTQYF
TGTGCCAGCAGCGGAACAGGGGGACCAGATACGCAGTATTTT
>many|TRBD2|TRBV20-1|TRBJ2-5
CSAWGGETQYF
TGCAGTGCCTGGGGAGGGGAGACCCAGTACTTC
>-|-|TRBV20-1|TRBJ1-1
CSARPGQMNTEAFF
TGCAGTGCTAGACCTGGACAAATGAACACTGAAGCTTTCTTT
>many|TRBD1|TRBV10-3|TRBJ1-2
CAISATGTGSSPVGGYTF
TGTGCCATCAGTGCTACCGGGACAGGGAGTTCTCCGGTGGGTGGCTACACCTTC
>-|-|TRBV20-1|TRBJ1-4
CSARGLSWEATNEKLFF
TGCAGTGCTAGAGGTCTCTCGTGGGAGGCAACTAATGAAAAACTGTTTTTT
>many|TRBD2|TRBV20-1|TRBJ2-1
CSAILAGGAGEQFF
TGCAGTGCAATTCTAGCGGGAGGGGCGGGTGAGCAGTTCTTC
>-|-|TRBV12-3/TRBV12-4|TRBJ1-6
CASSFWGNSPLHF
TGTGCCAGCAGTTTCTGGGGGAATTCACCCCTCCACTTT
>-|TRBD1|TRBV7-2|TRBJ1-3
CASSLTGDGPGNTIYF
TGTGCCAGCAGCCTAACAGGGGACGGCCCTGGAAACACCATATATTTT
>-|-|TRBV5-1|TRBJ2-3
CASSFGRTDTQYF
TGCGCCAGCAGCTTCGGGCGGACAGATACGCAGTATTTT
>-|-|TRBV7-3|TRBJ2-3
CASSPGSTDTQYF
TGCGCCAGCAGCCCCGGGAGCACAGATACGCAGTATTTT
>few|TRBD1|TRBV29-1|TRBJ2-7
CSVVDRAYSSYEQYF
TGCAGCGTTGTGGACAGGGCTTACAGCTCCTACGAGCAGTACTTC
>few|-|TRBV2|TRBJ2-2
CASSEIAPPGELFF
TGTGCCAGCAGTGAAATTGCGCCCCCCGGGGAGCTGTTTTTT